These T cell receptor beta chains were read from a single sample in a study of T cell responses to AZD1222 COVID-19 vaccine. Measured with immunoSEQ multiplex PCR; TCRdb has only the in-frame clones, and not every one. In the table there are about 140,000 clones, roughly 90% of which are singletons. Here the sequenced sample was peripheral blood, taken on day 0 of AZD1222 vaccination. The receptors were gathered from an adult in good health. CDR3s include the opening cysteine and the closing phenylalanine or tryptophan. A D gene is named only where the DNA matches it firmly. Only part of the rows carry a size: once, few, many, or a class if the clone is expanded.

V	J	size	length	D	DNA	CDR3
TRBV6-5	TRBJ2-5	.	16	TRBD2	TGTGCCAGCAGTTACTGGATAGCGGGGCCAGAAGAGACCCAGTACTTC	CASSYWIAGPEETQYF
TRBV11-2	TRBJ1-1	.	12	.	TGTGCCAGCAGCTCCCGCGGAGGGGTGGCTTTCTTT	CASSSRGGVAFF
TRBV5-1	TRBJ2-3	.	13	.	TGCGCCAGCAGTGTAGTTCCCACAGATACGCAGTATTTT	CASSVVPTDTQYF
TRBV6-1	TRBJ1-6	.	17	.	TGTGCCAGCAGTGAAGTCGGGACACATCTGGGCAATTCACCCCTCCACTTT	CASSEVGTHLGNSPLHF
TRBV5-6	TRBJ2-7	.	15	.	TGTGCCAGCAGCCGAAGGGCAATTCTTTCCTACGAGCAGTACTTC	CASSRRAILSYEQYF
TRBV30	TRBJ1-3	.	13	.	TGTGCCTCCCCGGGGGAGTCTGGAAACACCATATATTTT	CASPGESGNTIYF
TRBV5-1	TRBJ1-3	once	18	.	TGCGCCAGCAGCTCGACGCTGGGGACCGGCTTTTTCGGAAACACCATATATTTT	CASSSTLGTGFFGNTIYF
TRBV11-2	TRBJ2-7	.	15	TRBD2	TGTGCCAGCAGCCCCGGGACTAGCGGTACCTACGAGCAGTACTTC	CASSPGTSGTYEQYF
TRBV19	TRBJ2-7	.	15	.	TGTGCCAGTAAAAAAGCTTGGGGCGGCCTCTACGAGCAGTACTTC	CASKKAWGGLYEQYF
TRBV7-7	TRBJ2-5	once	13	.	TGTGCTAGCAGCTTAGACAGTAGCGAGTCCCAGTACTTC	CASSLDSSESQYF
TRBV30	TRBJ2-1	.	14	TRBD2	TGTGCCTGGGCTACTAGCGGGGGGTACAATGAGCAGTTCTTC	CAWATSGGYNEQFF
TRBV5-1	TRBJ2-1	.	12	.	TGCGCCAGCAGCCTAGACGGGGCCCCGCAGTTCTTC	CASSLDGAPQFF
TRBV19	TRBJ1-6	.	16	.	TGTGCCAGTAACGAACGGCAGGGAGGATATAATTCACCCCTCCACTTT	CASNERQGGYNSPLHF
TRBV4-1	TRBJ2-7	once	16	TRBD2	TGCGCCAGCAGCACACGACTAGCGGGGGGGTCATACGAGCAGTACTTC	CASSTRLAGGSYEQYF
TRBV19	TRBJ1-1	.	14	.	TGTGCCAGTAGTATTACGCAGGGATCCACTGAAGCTTTCTTT	CASSITQGSTEAFF
TRBV28	TRBJ2-2	few	15	.	TGTGCCAGCAGGTTACCGGGTCCTGGGGCCGGGGAGCTGTTTTTT	CASRLPGPGAGELFF
TRBV30	TRBJ1-6	once	14	.	TGTGCCTGGACCCGGAACAGACTCGATTCACCCCTCCACTTT	CAWTRNRLDSPLHF
TRBV5-4	TRBJ1-4	.	13	.	TGTGCCAGCAGCTTCGTCGGGAATGAAAAACTGTTTTTT	CASSFVGNEKLFF
TRBV30	TRBJ2-1	.	15	TRBD2	TGTGCCTGGAGTGCCGGACTAGCGGGCCACAATGAGCAGTTCTTC	CAWSAGLAGHNEQFF
TRBV11-3	TRBJ2-1	.	14	.	TGTGCCAGCAGTACCGGGACTCGGCATGGTGAGCAGTTCTTC	CASSTGTRHGEQFF
TRBV28	TRBJ1-5	.	14	TRBD1	TGTGCCAGCAGTTTAAATAATGCCAGGGGGGCCCAGCATTTT	CASSLNNARGAQHF
TRBV6-5	TRBJ1-5	.	15	TRBD1	TGTGCCAGCATCAATCGACAGGGTGGTAATCAGCCCCAGCATTTT	CASINRQGGNQPQHF
TRBV11-2	TRBJ2-7	.	12	TRBD1	TGTGCCAGCAGCCCCGGGACAGGCGAGCAGTACTTC	CASSPGTGEQYF
TRBV5-1	TRBJ2-1	.	17	.	TGCGCCAGCAGCCCCCTGGCTCAGGGCCGCTCCTACAATGAGCAGTTCTTC	CASSPLAQGRSYNEQFF
TRBV7-2	TRBJ2-5	few	16	TRBD2	TGTGCCAGCAGCTTAGCCTTAGCGGGAGGGGGAGAGACCCAGTACTTC	CASSLALAGGGETQYF
TRBV6-5	TRBJ1-6	.	15	.	TGTGCCAGCAGTTACTCGAAAGGCCAGGGATCACCCCTCCACTTT	CASSYSKGQGSPLHF
TRBV4-1	TRBJ2-2	.	14	.	TGCGCCAGCAGCCAAGAAGGGTCCGCCGGGGAGCTGTTTTTT	CASSQEGSAGELFF
TRBV4-1	TRBJ2-7	.	18	TRBD1	TGCGCCAGCAGCCAAACAGCTATTAGGGGGCCCCGGGCCGCGGGGCAGTACTTC	CASSQTAIRGPRAAGQYF
TRBV5-1	TRBJ1-1	.	14	.	TGCGCCAGCAGCTTCCAGACGGTGAACACTGAAGCTTTCTTT	CASSFQTVNTEAFF
TRBV9	TRBJ1-2	.	13	.	TGTGCCAGCAGCGTAGGGGCAGACTATGGCTACACCTTC	CASSVGADYGYTF
TRBV18	TRBJ2-7	once	15	.	TGTGCCAGCCCCCTGGAGGACACACAACCTAGCGAGCAGTACTTC	CASPLEDTQPSEQYF
TRBV6-5	TRBJ2-2	.	14	.	TGTGCCAGCAAACGGAGACCGTCAGGCGGGGAGCTGTTTTTT	CASKRRPSGGELFF
TRBV5-1	TRBJ1-1	.	17	.	TGCGCCAGCAGCTTGGGAATGGCAGGGATTATGAACACTGAAGCTTTCTTT	CASSLGMAGIMNTEAFF
TRBV21-1	TRBJ2-3	.	15	.	TGTGCCGCCCGACCTCTAGCGGGAAGGGTAGATACGCAGTATTTT	CAARPLAGRVDTQYF
TRBV5-1	TRBJ1-1	.	17	.	TGCGCCAGCAGCTCTTACGCCCGGACGAAGGAGGACACTGAAGCTTTCTTT	CASSSYARTKEDTEAFF
TRBV10-3	TRBJ2-3	.	17	.	TGTGCCATCAGTGAGCGGGACTCGACCTTCATGACAGATACGCAGTATTTT	CAISERDSTFMTDTQYF
TRBV18	TRBJ2-2	.	16	TRBD1	TGTGCCAGCTCACCACAGTGGACAGGGGGCACCGGGGAGCTGTTTTTT	CASSPQWTGGTGELFF